The 2 T cell receptor beta chains listed next were all sequenced from one sample in a study of identical twins. TCRdb re-derived calls from the 5' RACE reads in MiXCR, one entry per CDR3 protein. The table lists about 690,000 distinct CDR3 sequences, roughly 20% of them singletons. This sample was also put to use in a study of T cells expressing NK-cell markers.

The specimen sequenced was PBMCs. The receptors shown here come from a woman between 18 and 29 years old in good health.

This clonotype was counted at least ten times. The CDR3 nucleotides read TGCAGCGTTGCCGGGGCTAGCACAGATACGCAGTATTTT. Amino acid sequence: CSVAGASTDTQYF. V and J are TRBV29-1 and TRBJ2-3, with D possibly being TRBD1 or TRBD2 (5 bases each). From germline, CDR1 is SQVTM and CDR2 ANQGSEA. This CDR3 spans 13 amino acids. Trimming removed 4 bases from V and 0 bases from J, with 8 bases in between.

The table lists this clonotype with a few counts. The chain carries TRBV27 and TRBJ2-5; possible D gene TRBD2, 7 bases. The V and J ends lost 2 bases and 1 base respectively, with 11 bases between them. Per germline, CDR1 MNHEY and CDR2 SMNVEV (reference sequence). The CDR3 totals 15 residues. This chain's CDR3 is CASSLVAGAQETQYF. The CDR3 DNA follows: TGTGCCAGCAGTTTAGTCGCGGGGGCCCAAGAGACCCAGTACTTC.